These 18 T cell receptor beta chains were sequenced from one sample in a study of OX40 agonist ivuxolimab in advanced cancers. Profiled with immunoSEQ multiplex PCR; TCRdb holds only in-frame clones, not every one. This sample has about 26,000 clones, with roughly 85% found just once. Sequenced material: CD4+ or CD8+ T cells sorted from blood, taken in a trial of the OX40 agonist ivuxolimab. These receptors were obtained from an adult with an advanced solid tumor such as melanoma, head and neck, liver or kidney cancer.

This chain joins TRBV21-1 and TRBJ1-5; the D call of TRBD1 is as the table states it, not checked on the DNA. TRBV21-1 is a recognized pseudogene. The CDR3 has 18 residues. CDR3 amino acids: CASSPQINSPDSNQPQHF. Written as DNA, the CDR3 is TGTGCCAGCAGCCCCCAGATAAACAGCCCTGATAGCAATCAGCCCCAGCATTTT.

The CDR3 protein is CAVAPKIWEDEAFF. In DNA form, the CDR3 reads TGTGCCGTAGCCCCAAAGATCTGGGAGGATGAAGCTTTCTTT. The chain employs TRBV19 and TRBJ1-1; D gene uncertain. This CDR3 region has 14 residues. Germline assignment: CDR1 LNHDA and CDR2 SQIVND (reference sequence). Trimming took 11 bases from V and 7 from J, leaving 23 bases between them.

This chain joins TRBV7-8 and TRBJ2-3, with D perhaps TRBD2 (5 bases). From germline, CDR1 is SGHVS and CDR2 FQNEAQ. V was cut by 5 bases and J by 0 bases, with 12 bases left in between. There are 15 residues in the CDR3. CDR3 residues: CASSQRGSSTDTQYF. CDR3 bases: TGTGCCAGCAGCCAGCGCGGGTCTAGCACAGATACGCAGTATTTT.

A remark on this clone: This may arise from a read error, as a much more abundant clone is one base away. This chain joins TRBV29-1 and TRBJ1-1; D unresolved. From germline, CDR1 is SQVTM and CDR2 ANQGSEA. This CDR3 region has 13 residues. V dropped 4 bases and J dropped 5 bases, with 14 bases sitting between them. DNA for the CDR3: TGCAGCGTTGTCCCAGGAAAGTCGACTGAAGCTTTCTTT. Amino acids: CSVVPGKSTEAFF.

The CDR3 protein is CASSISEGYEQFF. The CDR3 DNA is TGTGCCAGTAGTATTAGTGAGGGGTATGAGCAGTTCTTC. V is TRBV19 and J is TRBJ2-1; tentatively, D is TRBD1 or TRBD2 (5 bases each). V dropped 3 bases and J dropped 8 bases, with 11 bases sitting between them. CDR1 and CDR2 from the germline V gene are LNHDA and SQIVND (reference sequence). This CDR3 contains 13 residues.

This clone was seen only once. The chain links TRBV2 to TRBJ1-2; D not certain. Germline CDR1 and CDR2: SNHLY and FYNNEI. Trimming stripped 3 bases from V and 3 bases from J, with 11 bases between. The CDR3 runs to 14 residues. The CDR3 nucleotides read TGTGCCAGCAGTGACGGGTGGCAGTACTATGGCTACACCTTC. Amino acids: CASSDGWQYYGYTF.

The rearrangement links TRBV28 to TRBJ1-2; no clear D. The CDR3 runs to 15 residues. Between the trimmed V and J ends, which lost 8 bases and 4 bases, there was a span of 20 bases. The germline V gene has CDR1 MDHEN and CDR2 SYDVKM. CDR3 amino acids: CASSPVDKGLYGYTF. The CDR3 nucleotides are TGTGCCAGCTCTCCTGTAGATAAGGGCCTCTATGGCTACACCTTC.

Note on this clone: At one end, the junction sequence differs from germline, possibly due to a read error. The CDR3 sequence is CSVEGATTVGYGYTF. DNA of the CDR3: TGCAGCGTGGAAGGGGCAACAACCGTGGGCTATGGCTACACCTTC. The chain links TRBV29-1 to TRBJ1-2; D might be TRBD1 (5 bases). This CDR3 spans 15 amino acids. The germline CDR1 and CDR2 sequences are SQVTM and ANQGSEA.

The chain links TRBV11-2 to TRBJ2-1; D tentatively fits TRBD1 or TRBD2 (5 bases each). The CDR3 spans 17 residues. V was trimmed by 6 bases and J by 6 bases, leaving 24 bases between them. In germline, CDR1 is SGHAT, CDR2 FQNNGV. Written as DNA, the CDR3 is TGTGCCAGCAGTATTCCGATCTACGGGACGGCGGGCAATGAGCAGTTCTTC. Protein sequence: CASSIPIYGTAGNEQFF.

CDR3: CASSFPSGAGGPYEQYF. Written as DNA, the CDR3 is TGTGCCAGCAGCTTTCCGTCGGGGGCGGGGGGTCCCTACGAGCAGTACTTC. The chain has TRBV11-3 and TRBJ2-7; 8 nucleotides line up with TRBD2. The CDR3 contains 17 residues. Per germline, CDR1 SGHNT and CDR2 YENEEA. Unmatched junction bases numbered 12, after V lost 3 bases and J lost 2 bases.

This chain links TRBV7-9 with TRBJ2-5; D perhaps matches TRBD1 (5 bases). The DNA end favors TRBJ2-7, so the J call may be wrong. CDR1 is SEHNR, CDR2 FQNEAQ, per germline (reference sequence). The CDR3 is 13 amino acids. The CDR3 bases are TGTGCCAGCACCCCAGGGAACTCCTACGAGCAGTACTTC. This gives the protein CASTPGNSYEQYF.

The rearrangement uses TRBV2 and TRBJ2-7, with D perhaps TRBD1 (6 bases). Germline V gives CDR1 SNHLY, CDR2 FYNNEI. The CDR3 extends over 13 amino acids. V lost 6 bases, J lost 1 base, and 10 bases lay in between. This CDR3 reads CASRNRESYEQYF. CDR3 sequence (DNA): TGTGCCAGCAGGAACAGGGAATCCTACGAGCAGTACTTC.

The chain has TRBV29-1 and TRBJ2-2; 8 nucleotides align to TRBD2. The CDR3 runs 13 residues. Germline loops: CDR1 SQVTM, CDR2 ANQGSEA. The V and J ends lost 6 bases and 3 bases, in that order; junction bases with no gene match: 3. CDR3 sequence (DNA): TGCAGCGTGGAACTAGCGGACACCGGGGAGCTGTTTTTT. It yields the protein CSVELADTGELFF.

The chain carries TRBV10-3 and TRBJ2-7; maybe TRBD1 (6 bases). The CDR3 length is 13 residues. Germline V gives CDR1 ENHRY, CDR2 SYGVKD. Trimming cost V 7 bases and J 1 base, with 11 bases left between them. CDR3 DNA sequence: TGTGCCATCATGGCAGGGGTGTCCTACGAGCAGTACTTC. Residues: CAIMAGVSYEQYF.

The V and J genes are TRBV6-1 and TRBJ1-1; D gene unclear. CDR1 MNHNS and CDR2 SASEGT come from the germline V gene. V was trimmed by 2 bases and J by 7 bases, leaving 17 bases between them. The CDR3 loop spans 15 amino acids. CDR3: CASSEPRGGDIEAFF. In DNA, the CDR3 is TGTGCCAGCAGTGAACCCCGAGGTGGGGATATTGAAGCTTTCTTT.

V and J are TRBV14 and TRBJ2-7; no firm D call. Germline CDR1 is SGHDN and CDR2 is FVKESK. The length of the CDR3 is 15 residues. Trimming stripped 4 bases from V and 6 bases from J, with 19 bases between. The CDR3 loop reads CASSPGGRLHFEQYF. CDR3 bases: TGTGCCAGCAGCCCCGGTGGACGGCTGCATTTCGAGCAGTACTTC.

This sequence joins TRBV19 and TRBJ1-5, with a tentative D call TRBD1 (5 bases). CDR3 length equals 18 residues. Trimming took 5 bases from V and 8 from J, leaving 28 bases between them. Germline-derived CDR1 and CDR2 are LNHDA and SQIVND (reference sequence). The CDR3 coding sequence is TGTGCCAGTAGTCCATTCCCCCCGTGGGACCTACTCCAAGAGCCCCAGCATTTT. As protein: CASSPFPPWDLLQEPQHF. Full variable domain (remainder filled in from reference TRBV19 and TRBJ1-5): DGGITQSPKYLFRKEGQNVTLSCEQNLNHDAMYWYRQDPGQGLRLIYYSQIVNDFQKGDIAEGYSVSREKKESFPLTVTSAQKNPTAFYLCASSPFPPWDLLQEPQHFGDGTRLSIL.

CDR3 DNA sequence: TGTGCCAGCAGCCCCGACTCCTACGAGCAGTACTTC. Protein product: CASSPDSYEQYF. This chain connects TRBV9 to TRBJ2-7; D unclear. The CDR3 is made up of 12 amino acids. The germline V gene encodes CDR1 SGDLS and CDR2 YYNGEE. Trimming pared 4 bases from V and 0 bases from J, leaving 5 bases between.